This T cell receptor beta chain derives from a study (dated by TCRdb to about 2015). In the study overall: The study tested whether tumor-infiltrating Tregs in breast cancer are recruited from blood Tregs or converted in situ from other CD4+ T cell subsets. On the study overall, not on this receptor specifically: Validation in the larger cohort was restricted to a single TCR beta V-J rearrangement rather than whole repertoires. The TCR alpha and beta sequences of tumor-infiltrating Tregs showed the greatest overlap with tumor naive CD4+ T cells, followed by blood naive CD4+ T cells. Tumor memory CD4+ T cell TCR gene usage was found to cluster with blood and lymph node memory CD4+ cells and with lymph node naive CD4+ cells.

Naive CD4+ T cells were purified with the Miltenyi Naive CD4+ T Cell Isolation kit, with Tregs depleted using CD25 microbeads. Tregs, naive and memory CD4+ T cells from tumor, blood and ipsilateral draining lymph nodes of roughly 5 breast cancer patients underwent full-length TCR alpha and beta sequencing. Tumor tissue and lymph nodes obtained from ipsilateral axillary dissection were perfused with PBS, minced and then digested with collagenase I and hyaluronidase. Sorted cell populations were confirmed by FACS to exceed 90% purity. The germline V gene yields SQVTM for CDR1 and ANQGSEA for CDR2. Counted from cysteine to phenylalanine, this CDR3 has 13 amino acids. Only the CDR3 DNA is retained, 39 bases long and in frame from the first base. Cut back by 8 bases and 2 bases, the V and J ends lie 15 bases apart. Full-length TCR variable regions were amplified by 5' RACE PCR with constant-region reverse primers, followed by semi-nested PCR with Nested Universal Primer A. Using the ReliaPrep RNA Cell Miniprep System, total RNA was extracted, and the SMARTer RACE 5'/3' Kit was then used to reverse transcribe the RNA into 5'RACE-ready cDNA. Multiplex adaptors were used to barcode the full-length TCR alpha and beta libraries, which were then sequenced on an Illumina MiSeq. Per the authors' processing: Sequencing data were pooled across the five patients for each of nine subset-tissue groups and compared by unsupervised clustering of TCR gene usage. Repertoire similarity was calculated with the Morisita-Horn index, weighting shared sequences by their contribution to each repertoire. TCRdb reanalyzed the raw reads on its own, using fastp at Q25 for trimming and MiXCR for clone calling, and kept in-frame beta chains. Rows are combined by CDR3 protein, so each entry shows the most common genes and DNA. The V and J calls come from TCRdb's annotation, not from the publication. The sample yields some 62,000 distinct CDR3 sequences; about 31% were counted once. The leading ten clones occupy 2.3% of the sample.

Worth noting for this clonotype: Its recognized antigen is unknown. The record has no base qualities; no much larger clone is one base away.

Input material: tumor-infiltrating naive CD4+ T cells sorted from the breast tumor. The cell subset or site label for this specimen denotes: naive CD4+ T cells, CD4+CD45RA+CD25-. The clonotype originates from a female donor with breast cancer. Rearrangement joined TRBV29-1 to TRBJ1-1; the D gene cannot be resolved reliably. In nucleotides, the sequence is TGCAGCTCGCTACAGACCCTCAACACTGAAGCTTTCTTT. This yields the protein CSSLQTLNTEAFF.